Sequencing of this T cell receptor beta chain was carried out in a study of shared clonotypes between healthy human individuals. Study details: A donor's plate count was three for CD4 naive and three for CD4 memory; CD8 naive had two and CD8 memory one.

Sequencing was performed with immunoSEQ multiplex PCR; in TCRdb, only in-frame clones are kept and a portion is missing. The table shows roughly 500,000 clones, with approximately 94% occurring only once. CDR1 is GTSNPN, CDR2 SVGIG, per germline (reference sequence). With 4 bases removed from V and 7 bases from J, the gap between germline ends came to 19 bases. There are 14 residues in the CDR3. This clone was found once. The chain recombines TRBV30 with TRBJ1-2; D call uncertain. The sequence was obtained from a woman aged 30 to 39 in good health. The sequenced material came from naive CD4+ T cells sorted from blood. Regarding subset: CD45RA+ positively selected. CDR3 protein: CAWTNSMSILGYTF. CDR3 sequence (DNA): TGTGCCTGGACCAACAGTATGTCAATACTTGGCTACACCTTC.